The rows below give T cell receptor beta chains drawn from one sample of a study of cytomegalovirus exposure and HLA in healthy donors. The data were produced by immunoSEQ multiplex PCR, yet TCRdb's version contains in-frame clones alone and is incomplete. Of around 190,000 clones in the sample, 9.5% were seen once. Sequenced: PBMCs. The receptors originated from a woman under 40 in good health and CMV-seropositive. The CDR3 runs from the conserved cysteine through the conserved F or W. The D gene is left open where the match is weak. Size is stated for part of the rows, as once, few or many counts, or as a class when the clone is expanded.

CASSFTGGPLDF,TGTGCCAGCAGCTTCACAGGGGGGCCGTTGGACTTC,TRBV7-9,TRBJ2-4,TRBD1,few
CASSLDSVTYEQYF,TGCGCCAGCAGCCTGGACAGTGTAACCTACGAGCAGTACTTC,TRBV5-1,TRBJ2-7,-,few
CAWSPEVFEQFF,TGTGCCTGGAGTCCGGAGGTCTTTGAGCAGTTCTTC,TRBV30,TRBJ2-1,-,-
CASRFGQGGTEAFF,TGTGCCAGCAGATTCGGACAGGGAGGGACTGAAGCTTTCTTT,TRBV13,TRBJ1-1,TRBD1,-
CASSLRGILNSKYF,TGCGCCAGCAGCTTGAGGGGGATACTCAATTCTAAGTACTTC,TRBV5-1,TRBJ2-4,-,few
CASSKGPEQETQYF,TGCGCCAGCAGCAAGGGGCCGGAGCAAGAGACCCAGTACTTC,TRBV5-1,TRBJ2-5,-,few
CASSLHQETQYF,TGTGCCAGCAGCTTGCATCAAGAGACCCAGTACTTC,TRBV5-4,TRBJ2-5,-,-
CASSPSPSYNEQFF,TGTGCCAGCTCACCATCTCCGTCCTACAATGAGCAGTTCTTC,TRBV18,TRBJ2-1,-,-
CASSLAGQAETQYF,TGTGCCAGCAGCTTGGCAGGGCAGGCGGAGACCCAGTACTTC,TRBV5-4,TRBJ2-5,-,few
CAWTKGLAIGRTQYF,TGTGCCTGGACCAAGGGACTAGCCATTGGAAGGACCCAGTACTTC,TRBV30,TRBJ2-5,TRBD2,-
CASSIRDRGFEKLFF,TGTGCCAGCAGTATCCGGGACAGGGGATTTGAAAAACTGTTTTTT,TRBV27,TRBJ1-4,TRBD1,-
CASKKQNTEAFF,TGTGCCAGCAAAAAGCAGAACACTGAAGCTTTCTTT,TRBV7-9,TRBJ1-1,-,-
CASSEQGVETQYF,TGTGCCAGCAGTGAACAGGGGGTAGAGACCCAGTACTTC,TRBV2,TRBJ2-5,TRBD1,-
CASIYSGVSYEQYF,TGTGCCAGCATCTATAGCGGGGTCTCCTACGAGCAGTACTTC,TRBV2,TRBJ2-7,TRBD2,-
CASSRSGGGEKLFF,TGTGCCTCTTCTCGGTCGGGGGGAGGTGAAAAACTGTTTTTT,TRBV15,TRBJ1-4,-,-
CASSPGLLPGELFF,TGTGCCAGCAGCCCGGGACTCTTACCCGGGGAGCTGTTTTTT,TRBV5-5,TRBJ2-2,-,few
CASGQIRRTGMNTEAFF,TGTGCTAGTGGTCAAATCCGACGTACAGGGATGAACACTGAAGCTTTCTTT,TRBV12-5,TRBJ1-1,-,few
CSVPGLLVYNEQFF,TGCAGCGTGCCGGGACTCCTCGTATACAATGAGCAGTTCTTC,TRBV29-1,TRBJ2-1,-,-
CASGLVGGSSTDTQYF,TGTGCTAGTGGTTTGGTAGGAGGATCTAGCACAGATACGCAGTATTTT,TRBV12-5,TRBJ2-3,-,few
CASSRPGGAYQPQHF,TGTGCCAGCAGCCGCCCCGGGGGGGCCTATCAGCCCCAGCATTTT,TRBV7-8,TRBJ1-5,-,-
CASSVDSGSSGTGELFF,TGTGCCAGCAGCGTAGATAGCGGTTCCAGCGGAACCGGGGAGCTGTTTTTT,TRBV9,TRBJ2-2,-,few
CATCREAGTRCSEQFF,TGCGCCACCTGTCGAGAGGCCGGGACTCGTTGTAGTGAGCAGTTCTTC,TRBV10-2,TRBJ2-1,-,-
CASSWRTGDYGYTF,TGTGCCAGCAGCTGGAGGACGGGAGACTATGGCTACACCTTC,TRBV5-6,TRBJ1-2,-,-
CASSLGRLAGGTIHPYEQYF,TGCGCCAGCAGCCTGGGGCGACTAGCGGGAGGGACAATCCACCCCTACGAGCAGTACTTC,TRBV4-1,TRBJ2-7,TRBD2,-
CASSFNFRQSGDYGYTF,TGTGCCAGCAGCTTCAATTTTCGACAATCAGGGGACTATGGCTACACCTTC,TRBV13,TRBJ1-2,-,-
CASSLEGAQNTGELFF,TGTGCCAGCAGCTTAGAGGGGGCGCAGAACACCGGGGAGCTGTTTTTT,TRBV11-3,TRBJ2-2,-,few
CASSHSGTEETQYF,TGTGCCAGCAGCCATAGCGGGACGGAAGAGACCCAGTACTTC,TRBV6-6,TRBJ2-5,TRBD2,few
CAWTSGVSNQHQHF,TGTGCCTGGACATCCGGGGTTAGCAATCAGCACCAGCATTTT,TRBV30,TRBJ1-5,-,-
CSVATSQYEQYF,TGCAGCGTTGCGACTAGTCAGTACGAGCAGTACTTC,TRBV29-1,TRBJ2-7,-,few
CASSLDIRYGYTF,TGTGCCAGCAGTCTTGACATCCGCTATGGCTACACCTTC,TRBV2,TRBJ1-2,-,-
CASNRWPSFDEQYF,TGTGCCAGCAACCGATGGCCTAGTTTCGACGAGCAGTACTTC,TRBV9,TRBJ2-7,-,few
CASGERGLENQPQHF,TGTGCCAGTGGGGAACGGGGATTGGAAAATCAGCCCCAGCATTTT,TRBV19,TRBJ1-5,-,-
CASSKQLSSYEQYF,TGTGCCAGCAGCAAACAGCTTAGCTCCTACGAGCAGTACTTC,TRBV6-5,TRBJ2-7,-,few
CASSLLQGGTGELFF,TGTGCCAGCAGCTTGTTACAGGGTGGCACCGGGGAGCTGTTTTTT,TRBV7-6,TRBJ2-2,-,many
CASSPPQTGTYEQYF,TGTGCCAGCAGCCCCCCCCAGACAGGTACCTACGAGCAGTACTTC,TRBV7-8,TRBJ2-7,-,few
CSPLSYNEQFF,TGCAGCCCCCTTTCTTACAATGAGCAGTTCTTC,TRBV20-1,TRBJ2-1,-,few
CASSRRDTVSGEQYF,TGTGCCAGCAGCCGCCGGGACACCGTTTCGGGAGAGCAGTACTTC,TRBV5-6,TRBJ2-7,-,few
CASSYHTYDRGTEAFF,TGTGCCAGCAGTTACCATACCTATGACAGGGGCACTGAAGCTTTCTTT,TRBV6-5,TRBJ1-1,TRBD1,few
CASSLVPYTYNEQFF,TGTGCCAGCAGCTTAGTTCCGTACACCTACAATGAGCAGTTCTTC,TRBV11-2,TRBJ2-1,-,few
CASSLDRGYEQYF,TGTGCCAGCAGCTTAGACAGGGGATACGAGCAGTACTTC,TRBV5-6,TRBJ2-7,TRBD1,-
CASSPFRTGGYEQYF,TGTGCCAGCAGCCCCTTTCGGACAGGGGGGTACGAGCAGTACTTC,TRBV11-2,TRBJ2-7,TRBD1,few
CASSPRTVAYEQYF,TGCGCCAGCAGCCCGAGGACTGTTGCCTACGAGCAGTACTTC,TRBV5-1,TRBJ2-7,-,-
CASSIGGFPSYEQYF,TGTGCCAGTAGTATAGGCGGATTCCCCTCCTACGAGCAGTACTTC,TRBV19,TRBJ2-7,-,few
CASSLGQGAYSGNTIYF,TGTGCCAGCAGCTTAGGACAGGGGGCTTACTCTGGAAACACCATATATTTT,TRBV13,TRBJ1-3,TRBD1,few